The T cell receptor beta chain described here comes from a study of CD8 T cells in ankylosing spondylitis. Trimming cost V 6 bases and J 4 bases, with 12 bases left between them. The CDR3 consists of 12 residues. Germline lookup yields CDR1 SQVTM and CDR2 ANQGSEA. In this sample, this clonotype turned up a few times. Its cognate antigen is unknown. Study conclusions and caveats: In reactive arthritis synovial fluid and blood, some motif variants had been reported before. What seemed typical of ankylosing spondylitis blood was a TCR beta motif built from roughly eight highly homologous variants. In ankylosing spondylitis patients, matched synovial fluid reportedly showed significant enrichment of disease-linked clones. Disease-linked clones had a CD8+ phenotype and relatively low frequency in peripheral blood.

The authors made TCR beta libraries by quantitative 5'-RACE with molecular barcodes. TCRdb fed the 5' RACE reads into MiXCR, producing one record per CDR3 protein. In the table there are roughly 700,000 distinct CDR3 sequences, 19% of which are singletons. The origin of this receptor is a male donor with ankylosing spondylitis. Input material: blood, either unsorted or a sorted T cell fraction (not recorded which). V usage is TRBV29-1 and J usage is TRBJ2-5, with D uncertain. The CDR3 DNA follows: TGCAGCGTAAGGGTGTTCGGAGAGACCCAGTACTTC. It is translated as CSVRVFGETQYF.